The 8 T cell receptor beta chains in this list originate from one sample, sequenced in a study of cytomegalovirus exposure and HLA in healthy donors. It was with 60 Vbeta and 13 Jbeta primers that the PCR ran. Sequencing was performed with immunoSEQ multiplex PCR; in TCRdb, only in-frame clones are kept and a portion is missing. The table lists 110,000 to 150,000 clones, around 73% of them singletons. Sequencing used PBMCs. The source is a female donor in good health and CMV-seronegative.

The gene calls are TRBV28 and TRBJ1-2; 8 bases fit TRBD1. Per germline, CDR1 MDHEN and CDR2 SYDVKM. With V trimmed by 2 bases and J by 8 bases, 13 bases remained unmatched. The CDR3 totals 16 residues. The CDR3 bases are TGTGCCAGCAGTTTACCCCTGACAGGGGCACAGCGGGGCTACACCTTC. Translated: CASSLPLTGAQRGYTF.

This sequence joins TRBV10-3 and TRBJ1-1, with D perhaps matching TRBD1 (5 bases). Germline V gene data show CDR1 as ENHRY and CDR2 as SYGVKD. This CDR3 has 14 residues. V was cut by 3 bases and J by 2 bases, with 10 bases left in between. This CDR3 reads CAISDPTVNTEAFF. CDR3 DNA sequence: TGTGCCATCAGTGACCCGACAGTTAACACTGAAGCTTTCTTT.

The chain has TRBV5-1 and TRBJ2-3, with a weak D call TRBD2 (5 bases). There are 16 residues in the CDR3. CDR1 and CDR2 from the germline V gene are SGHRS and YFSETQ. Trimming shortened V by 3 bases and J by 7 bases, and 21 bases separated the two germline ends. CDR3 amino acids: CASSSLAFEPSNTQYF. The CDR3 DNA sequence: TGCGCCAGCAGCTCTCTAGCTTTCGAACCCTCAAATACGCAGTATTTT.

The CDR3 spells CASSQDTGGYNEQFF. Written as DNA, the CDR3 is TGCGCCAGCAGCCAAGATACGGGGGGTTACAATGAGCAGTTCTTC. The rearrangement uses TRBV4-3 and TRBJ2-1; 7 bases line up with TRBD2. CDR3 length: 15 amino acids. CDR1 and CDR2 (germline): LGHNA, YSLEER. V shed 0 bases, J shed 4 bases, and the junction held 3 bases outside the gene matches.

J is TRBJ2-5 and V is TRBV6-5, with TRBD1 matching over 7 bases. Gene TRBJ2-7 matches the end of the DNA better, so the J call may be wrong. The CDR3 spans 13 residues. Germline CDR1 and CDR2: MNHEY and SVGAGI. Here the CDR3 DNA reads TGTGCCAGCAGCCAGGCAGGGGGCTACGAGCAGTACTTC. Translating it yields CASSQAGGYEQYF.

This clone showed up just once. This chain links TRBV27 with TRBJ1-1; D possibly corresponds to TRBD1 (5 bases). The V gene's germline CDR1 is MNHEY and CDR2 SMNVEV (reference sequence). V dropped 7 bases and J dropped 4 bases, with 7 bases sitting between them. CDR3 size: 11 residues. The CDR3 nucleotides are TGTGCCAGCATCCAGGGCACTGAAGCTTTCTTT. Translated, it gives CASIQGTEAFF.

The chain carries TRBV15 and TRBJ2-5, with 11 bases fitting TRBD1. The J call is doubtful: the DNA matches TRBJ2-7 better. CDR1 is LNHNV, CDR2 YYDKDF, per germline (reference sequence). The CDR3 extends over 16 amino acids. Here the CDR3 reads CATSSEPGQGVYEQYF. Written as DNA, the CDR3 is TGTGCCACCAGCAGCGAACCGGGACAGGGGGTATACGAGCAGTACTTC.

J is TRBJ2-6 and V is TRBV27, with 9 positions matching TRBD1. This CDR3 comprises 19 residues. Germline values: CDR1 MNHEY, CDR2 SMNVEV (reference sequence). V lost 5 bases and J lost 0; bases outside the gene matches: 11. DNA for the CDR3: TGTGCCAGCAGTCACACACCGGGACAGGGCATCTCTGGGGCCAACGTCCTGACTTTC. It encodes CASSHTPGQGISGANVLTF.